This T cell receptor beta chain appears in the sequencing data of a study of blood T cell repertoires in COVID-19. Overall study context: COVID-19 samples from acute and convalescent phases originated in the United States, Italy and Spain. PBMCs, B-cell-depleted T cells, or T cells provided the cDNA or gDNA that made up the material.

Trimming cost V 0 bases and J 0 bases; bases outside gene matches: 8. Germline CDR1 and CDR2: MNHEY and SVGEGT. This CDR3 is built from 18 residues. Cohorts were based on clinical histories the participants reported. Recovered participants had two consecutive negative NP/OP PCR tests, healthcare professional clearance, or symptom resolution. Sequencing was performed with immunoSEQ multiplex PCR; in TCRdb, only in-frame clones are kept and a portion is missing. The sample consists of 350,000 to 400,000 clones, around 89% of them appearing once. The rearrangement joins TRBV6-2 or TRBV6-3 to TRBJ1-3; TRBD1 aligns across 7 bases. The sample comprised PBMCs or T cells enriched from blood (not recorded which). This clonotype originated in a woman in her late teens or twenties who had recovered from COVID-19. The CDR3 sequence: CASSYSTRDSFSGNTIYF. The CDR3 DNA sequence: TGTGCCAGCAGTTACTCAACTAGGGACAGCTTCTCTGGAAACACCATATATTTT.